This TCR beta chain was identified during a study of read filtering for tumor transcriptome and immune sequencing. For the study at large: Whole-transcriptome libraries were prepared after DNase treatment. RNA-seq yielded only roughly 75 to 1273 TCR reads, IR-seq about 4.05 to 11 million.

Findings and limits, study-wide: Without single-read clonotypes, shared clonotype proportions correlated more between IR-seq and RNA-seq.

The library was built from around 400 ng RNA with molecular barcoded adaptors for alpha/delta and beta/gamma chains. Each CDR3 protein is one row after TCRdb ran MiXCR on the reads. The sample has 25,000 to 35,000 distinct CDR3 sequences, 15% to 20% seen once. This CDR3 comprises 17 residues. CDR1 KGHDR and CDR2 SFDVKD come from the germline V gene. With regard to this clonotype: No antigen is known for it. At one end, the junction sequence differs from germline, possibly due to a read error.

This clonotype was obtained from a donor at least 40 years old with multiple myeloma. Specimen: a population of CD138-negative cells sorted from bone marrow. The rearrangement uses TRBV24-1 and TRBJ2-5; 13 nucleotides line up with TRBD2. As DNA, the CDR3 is TGTGCCGCCAGTGACTCCGGACTAGCGGGGGCCCAAGAGACCCAGTACTTC. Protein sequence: CAASDSGLAGAQETQYF.